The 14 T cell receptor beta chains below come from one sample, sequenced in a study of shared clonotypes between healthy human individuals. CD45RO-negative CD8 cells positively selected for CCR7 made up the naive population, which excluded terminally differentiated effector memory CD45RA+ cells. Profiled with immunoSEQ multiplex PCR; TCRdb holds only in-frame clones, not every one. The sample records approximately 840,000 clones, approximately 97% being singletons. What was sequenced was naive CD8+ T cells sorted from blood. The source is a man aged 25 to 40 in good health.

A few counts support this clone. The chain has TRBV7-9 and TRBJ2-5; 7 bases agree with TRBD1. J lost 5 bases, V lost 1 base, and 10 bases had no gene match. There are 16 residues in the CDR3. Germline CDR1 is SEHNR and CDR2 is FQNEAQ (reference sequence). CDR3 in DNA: TGTGCCAGCAGCTTAGACCCCGGGACAGTGATGGAGACCCAGTACTTC. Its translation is CASSLDPGTVMETQYF.

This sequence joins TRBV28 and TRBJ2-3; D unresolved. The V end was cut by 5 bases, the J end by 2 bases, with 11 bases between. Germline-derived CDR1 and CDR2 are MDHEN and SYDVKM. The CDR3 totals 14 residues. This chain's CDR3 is CASSPDILTDTQYF. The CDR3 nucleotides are TGTGCCAGCAGTCCCGACATTCTCACAGATACGCAGTATTTT.

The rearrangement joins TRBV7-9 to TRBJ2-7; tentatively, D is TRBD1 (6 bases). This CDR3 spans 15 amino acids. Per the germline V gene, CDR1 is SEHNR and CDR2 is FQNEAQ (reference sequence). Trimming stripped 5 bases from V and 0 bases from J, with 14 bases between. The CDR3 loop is CASSDHTGSSYEQYF. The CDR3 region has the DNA TGTGCCAGCAGCGATCATACAGGGAGCTCCTACGAGCAGTACTTC. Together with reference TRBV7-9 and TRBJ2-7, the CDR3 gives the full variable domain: DTGVSQNPRHKITKRGQNVTFRCDPISEHNRLYWYRQTLGQGPEFLTYFQNEAQLEKSRLLSDRFSAERPKGSFSTLEIQRTEQGDSAMYLCASSDHTGSSYEQYFGPGTRLTVT.

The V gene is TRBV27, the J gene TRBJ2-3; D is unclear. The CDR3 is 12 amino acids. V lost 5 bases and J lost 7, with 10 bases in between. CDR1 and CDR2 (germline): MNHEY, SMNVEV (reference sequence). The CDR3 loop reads CASSPRSHTQYF. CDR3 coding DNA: TGTGCCAGCAGTCCTCGGTCACATACGCAGTATTTT.

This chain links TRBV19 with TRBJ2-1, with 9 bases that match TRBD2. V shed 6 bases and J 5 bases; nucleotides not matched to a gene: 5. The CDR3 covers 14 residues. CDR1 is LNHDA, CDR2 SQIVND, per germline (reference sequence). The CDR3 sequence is CASSPLAGNNEQFF. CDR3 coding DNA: TGTGCCAGTAGCCCGCTAGCGGGAAACAATGAGCAGTTCTTC.

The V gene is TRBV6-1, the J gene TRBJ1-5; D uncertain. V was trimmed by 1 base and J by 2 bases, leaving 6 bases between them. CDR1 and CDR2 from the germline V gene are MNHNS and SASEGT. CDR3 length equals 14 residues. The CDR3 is CASSEVGGNQPQHF. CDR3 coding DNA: TGTGCCAGCAGTGAAGTCGGTGGCAATCAGCCCCAGCATTTT.

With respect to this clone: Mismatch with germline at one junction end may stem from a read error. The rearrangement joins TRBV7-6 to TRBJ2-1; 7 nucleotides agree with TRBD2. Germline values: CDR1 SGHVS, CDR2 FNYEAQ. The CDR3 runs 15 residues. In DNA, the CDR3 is TGTGCCAGCAGCCTAGCGGCGAGCTCCTACAATGAGCAGTTCTTC. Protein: CASSLAASSYNEQFF. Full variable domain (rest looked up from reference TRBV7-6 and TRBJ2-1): GAGVSQSPRYKVTKRGQDVALRCDPISGHVSLYWYRQALGQGPEFLTYFNYEAQQDKSGLPNDRFSAERPEGSISTLTIQRTEQRDSAMYRCASSLAASSYNEQFFGPGTRLTVL.

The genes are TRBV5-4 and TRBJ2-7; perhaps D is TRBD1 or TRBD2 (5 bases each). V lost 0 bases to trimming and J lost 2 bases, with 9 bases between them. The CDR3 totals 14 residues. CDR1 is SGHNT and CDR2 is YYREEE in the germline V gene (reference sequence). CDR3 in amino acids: CASSLGDGAYEQYF. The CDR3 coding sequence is TGTGCCAGCAGCTTGGGGGACGGCGCCTACGAGCAGTACTTC.

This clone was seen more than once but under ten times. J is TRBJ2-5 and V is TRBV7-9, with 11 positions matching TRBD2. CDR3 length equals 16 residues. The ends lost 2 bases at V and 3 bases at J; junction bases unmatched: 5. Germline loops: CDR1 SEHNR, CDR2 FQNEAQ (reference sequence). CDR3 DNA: TGTGCCAGCAGCTTAAGGACTAGCGGGCTTGAAGAGACCCAGTACTTC. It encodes CASSLRTSGLEETQYF.

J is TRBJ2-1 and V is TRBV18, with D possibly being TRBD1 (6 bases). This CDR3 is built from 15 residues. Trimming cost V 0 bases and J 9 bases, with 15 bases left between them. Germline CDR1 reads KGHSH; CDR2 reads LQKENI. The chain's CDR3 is CASSPPPQGKTEQFF. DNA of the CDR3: TGTGCCAGCTCACCACCCCCGCAGGGGAAGACTGAGCAGTTCTTC.

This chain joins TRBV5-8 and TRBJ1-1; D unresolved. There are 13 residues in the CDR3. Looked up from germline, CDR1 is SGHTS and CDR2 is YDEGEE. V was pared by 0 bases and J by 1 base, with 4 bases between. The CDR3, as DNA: TGTGCCAGCAGCTTGGCCGGGAACACTGAAGCTTTCTTT. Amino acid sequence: CASSLAGNTEAFF.

The CDR3 loop reads CASSSPASGASSGANVLTF. The DNA for the CDR3 is TGTGCCAGCAGCTCCCCCGCGTCAGGTGCAAGCTCTGGGGCCAACGTCCTGACTTTC. The chain links TRBV7-8 to TRBJ2-6; no firm D call. CDR3 length equals 19 residues. The V gene lost 4 bases and the J gene lost 0 bases, with 19 bases spanning the gap. Per the germline V gene, CDR1 is SGHVS and CDR2 is FQNEAQ.

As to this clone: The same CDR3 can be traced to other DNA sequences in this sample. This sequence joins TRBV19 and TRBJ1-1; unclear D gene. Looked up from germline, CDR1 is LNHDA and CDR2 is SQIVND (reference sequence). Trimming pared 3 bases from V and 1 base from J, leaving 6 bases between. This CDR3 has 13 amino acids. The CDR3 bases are TGTGCCAGTAGTATTTCTGGGAACACTGAAGCTTTCTTT. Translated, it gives CASSISGNTEAFF.

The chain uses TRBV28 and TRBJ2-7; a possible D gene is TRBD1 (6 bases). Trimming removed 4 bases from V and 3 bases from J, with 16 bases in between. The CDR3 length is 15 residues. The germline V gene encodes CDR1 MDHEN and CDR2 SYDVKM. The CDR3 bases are TGTGCCAGCAGTTCTGGTTCAGGGGCGAACTACGAGCAGTACTTC. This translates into CASSSGSGANYEQYF. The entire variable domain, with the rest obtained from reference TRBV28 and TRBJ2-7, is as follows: DVKVTQSSRYLVKRTGEKVFLECVQDMDHENMFWYRQDPGLGLRLIYFSYDVKMKEKGDIPEGYSVSREKKERFSLILESASTNQTSMYLCASSSGSGANYEQYFGPGTRLTVT.